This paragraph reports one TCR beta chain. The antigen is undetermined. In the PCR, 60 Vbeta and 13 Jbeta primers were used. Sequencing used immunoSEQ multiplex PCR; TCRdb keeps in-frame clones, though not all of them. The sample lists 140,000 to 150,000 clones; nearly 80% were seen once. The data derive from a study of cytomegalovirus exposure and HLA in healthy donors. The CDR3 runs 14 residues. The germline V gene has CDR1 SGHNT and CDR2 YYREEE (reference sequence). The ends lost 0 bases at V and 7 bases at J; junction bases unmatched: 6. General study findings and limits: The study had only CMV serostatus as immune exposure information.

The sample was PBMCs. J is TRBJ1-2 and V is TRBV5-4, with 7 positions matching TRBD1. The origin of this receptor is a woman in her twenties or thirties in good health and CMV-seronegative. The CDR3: CASSLADRAGGYTF. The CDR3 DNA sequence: TGTGCCAGCAGCTTGGCCGACAGGGCTGGTGGCTACACCTTC.